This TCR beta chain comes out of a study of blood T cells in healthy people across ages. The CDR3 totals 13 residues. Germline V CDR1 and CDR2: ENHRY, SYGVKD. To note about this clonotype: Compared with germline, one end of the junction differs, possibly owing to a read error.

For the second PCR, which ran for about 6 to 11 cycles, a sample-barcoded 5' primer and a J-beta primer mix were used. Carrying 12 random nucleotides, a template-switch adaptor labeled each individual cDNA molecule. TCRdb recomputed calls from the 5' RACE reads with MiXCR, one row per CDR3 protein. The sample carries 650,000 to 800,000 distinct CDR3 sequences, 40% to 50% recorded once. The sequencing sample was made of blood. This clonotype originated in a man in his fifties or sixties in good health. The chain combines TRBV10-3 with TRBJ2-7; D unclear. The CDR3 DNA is TGTGCCATCAGTGAGAGGAGTGGTTACGGGCAGTACTTC. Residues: CAISERSGYGQYF.